This passage covers 29 T cell receptor beta chains from one sample sequenced in a study of blood T cell repertoires in COVID-19. Using immunoSEQ multiplex PCR, the repertoire was profiled, and TCRdb retains in-frame clones only, with some absent. The sample lists some 160,000 clones, about four fifths occurring once. Sequenced sample: peripheral blood. The receptors originated from a woman of 80 years or more with COVID-19, enrolled during active disease.

The rearrangement joins TRBV12-5 to TRBJ2-1; 9 nucleotides agree with TRBD1. Germline assignment: CDR1 LGHNT and CDR2 FRNRAP. J was trimmed by 4 bases and V by 5 bases; bases with no gene match: 6. The CDR3 length is 15 residues. The CDR3 protein is CASGPPGQGYNEQFF. DNA for the CDR3: TGTGCTAGTGGTCCGCCGGGACAGGGTTACAATGAGCAGTTCTTC.

The chain employs TRBV19 and TRBJ1-4; D is uncertain. The germline V gene has CDR1 LNHDA and CDR2 SQIVND (reference sequence). Trimming stripped 7 bases from V and 8 bases from J, with 14 bases between. The CDR3 has 13 amino acids. Written as DNA, the CDR3 is TGTGCCAGTAATGCGTTTAGAGGGGAAAAACTGTTTTTT. It yields the protein CASNAFRGEKLFF.

The chain is built from TRBV28 and TRBJ1-1; TRBD1 is a possible D gene (6 bases). Germline V CDR1 and CDR2: MDHEN, SYDVKM. The CDR3 has 15 residues. V shed 2 bases and J shed 1 base, with 11 bases lying between them. CDR3 amino acids: CASSLARTANTEAFF. In DNA, the CDR3 is TGTGCCAGCAGTTTAGCTCGGACAGCGAACACTGAAGCTTTCTTT.

This chain uses TRBV3-1 (or the pseudogene TRBV3-2) with TRBJ2-2; no clear D gene. Germline CDR1 and CDR2: LGHDT and YNNKEL (reference sequence). The CDR3 loop spans 14 amino acids. Trimming took off 7 bases at V and 2 bases at J, with 11 bases between the two ends. In nucleotides, the CDR3 is TGTGCCAGCACACCGGGTACAAACACCGGGGAGCTGTTTTTT. Translated, it gives CASTPGTNTGELFF.

The chain couples TRBV7-2 to TRBJ1-5, with D unclear. The V end lost 1 base, the J end lost 1 base, and 5 bases lay between the germline ends. This CDR3 has 14 residues. Germline V CDR1 and CDR2: SGHTA, FQGNSA. The CDR3 nucleotides are TGTGCCAGCAGCTTAGTCAGGAGCAATCAGCCCCAGCATTTT. Its protein is CASSLVRSNQPQHF.

V is TRBV6-5 and J is TRBJ1-1; TRBD1 aligns across 8 bases. The V segment lost 6 bases and the J segment 6 bases; nucleotides outside the gene matches: 6. CDR3 length equals 13 residues. Per germline, CDR1 MNHEY and CDR2 SVGAGI. CDR3 sequence (DNA): TGTGCCAGCAGAATAGACAGGGGCCCTGAAGCTTTCTTT. This translates into CASRIDRGPEAFF.

This clone was found once. The chain has TRBV27 and TRBJ2-7; D perhaps matches TRBD1 (6 bases). Trimming took 5 bases from V and 1 from J, leaving 12 bases between them. There are 14 residues in the CDR3. CDR1 is MNHEY, CDR2 SMNVEV, per germline (reference sequence). In DNA, the CDR3 is TGTGCCAGCAGTCTTACAGGGTGGTCCTACGAGCAGTACTTC. It is translated as CASSLTGWSYEQYF.

This chain joins TRBV30 and TRBJ1-6; possible D gene TRBD1, 5 bases. Trimming removed 7 bases from V and 5 bases from J, with 18 bases in between. The CDR3 runs 15 residues. Germline V gene sequence: CDR1 GTSNPN, CDR2 SVGIG (reference sequence). The CDR3 reads CASQGAKGNNSPLHF. The CDR3 region has the DNA TGTGCCTCCCAGGGCGCAAAGGGGAATAATTCACCCCTCCACTTT.

The chain uses TRBV19 and TRBJ2-4; 8 nucleotides match TRBD2. The CDR3 is made up of 14 amino acids. Germline loops: CDR1 LNHDA, CDR2 SQIVND (reference sequence). Trimming removed 6 bases from V and 8 bases from J; junction bases left unmatched: 9. CDR3 in DNA: TGTGCCAGTAGACCTACCGGGGGGGTTGACATTCAGTACTTC. This sequence encodes CASRPTGGVDIQYF. The complete variable domain, with remaining parts taken from reference TRBV19 and TRBJ2-4, reads DGGITQSPKYLFRKEGQNVTLSCEQNLNHDAMYWYRQDPGQGLRLIYYSQIVNDFQKGDIAEGYSVSREKKESFPLTVTSAQKNPTAFYLCASRPTGGVDIQYFGAGTRLSVL.

V is TRBV4-3 and J is TRBJ2-1; TRBD2 matches 9 bases. V shed 0 bases, J shed 7 bases, and the junction held 7 bases outside the gene matches. Germline V gene sequence: CDR1 LGHNA, CDR2 YSLEER. The CDR3 consists of 16 residues. In nucleotides, the CDR3 is TGCGCCAGCAGCCAAGATGGCGGGGGGGCTCGAAATGAGCAGTTCTTC. Translating gives CASSQDGGGARNEQFF.

The chain uses TRBV3-1 (or the pseudogene TRBV3-2) and TRBJ2-3, with 10 bases that match TRBD2. The ends lost 1 base at V and 5 bases at J; junction bases unmatched: 0. The CDR3 length is 14 residues. Germline CDR1 and CDR2: LGHDT and YNNKEL (reference sequence). The CDR3, as DNA: TGTGCCAGCAGCCAAGGACTAGCGGGAGATACGCAGTATTTT. It is translated as CASSQGLAGDTQYF.

This clone has just a few counts. This rearrangement joins TRBV18 to TRBJ2-1; D uncertain. The germline gives CDR1 KGHSH, CDR2 LQKENI. The CDR3 length is 13 residues. Trimming pared 3 bases from V and 7 bases from J, leaving 10 bases between. The CDR3 reads CASSPASGNEQFF. The DNA of the CDR3 is TGTGCCAGCTCACCGGCTAGTGGGAATGAGCAGTTCTTC.

The V gene is TRBV5-4, the J gene TRBJ2-7; possible D gene TRBD1, 6 bases. Between the trimmed V and J ends, which lost 0 bases and 6 bases, there was a span of 13 bases. The CDR3 has 14 residues. Germline CDR1 is SGHNT and CDR2 is YYREEE (reference sequence). CDR3 residues: CASSLEGTRIEQYF. The CDR3 DNA is TGTGCCAGCAGCTTGGAAGGGACACGGATCGAGCAGTACTTC. Full variable domain (remainder filled in from reference TRBV5-4 and TRBJ2-7): ETGVTQSPTHLIKTRGQQVTLRCSSQSGHNTVSWYQQALGQGPQFIFQYYREEENGRGNFPPRFSGLQFPNYSSELNVNALELDDSALYLCASSLEGTRIEQYFGPGTRLTVT.

V and J are TRBV10-3 and TRBJ1-5; 9 positions match TRBD1. V dropped 6 bases and J dropped 7; count of bases not matched to a gene: 7. The CDR3 has 14 residues. Germline V gene sequence: CDR1 ENHRY, CDR2 SYGVKD. The CDR3 sequence: CAISLQGARQPQHF. The CDR3 DNA reads as TGTGCCATCAGCCTACAGGGGGCACGGCAGCCCCAGCATTTT.

The chain combines TRBV18 with TRBJ2-3; the D gene is possibly TRBD2 (5 bases). Per germline, CDR1 KGHSH and CDR2 LQKENI. The length of the CDR3 is 17 residues. Trimming took 4 bases from V and 1 from J, leaving 18 bases between them. As DNA, the CDR3 is TGTGCCAGCTCACAATCTGCCCCTGCCGGGGGCACAGATACGCAGTATTTT. Translated: CASSQSAPAGGTDTQYF.

The V gene is TRBV12-3 or TRBV12-4, the J gene TRBJ2-7; the match to TRBD2 covers 7 bases. The CDR3 totals 12 residues. Germline trimming cut 4 bases from V and 7 bases from J; bases unmatched to any gene: 4. This CDR3 reads CASSWGGREQYF. The CDR3 coding sequence is TGTGCCAGCAGTTGGGGAGGGAGGGAGCAGTACTTC.

This chain connects TRBV30 to TRBJ2-3, with D maybe TRBD1 (5 bases). Trimming stripped 5 bases from V and 3 bases from J, with 9 bases between. Germline-derived CDR1 and CDR2 are GTSNPN and SVGIG (reference sequence). This CDR3 is 12 amino acids long. The CDR3 DNA follows: TGTGCCTGGGCACAGGAGACAGATACGCAGTATTTT. It translates to CAWAQETDTQYF.

The chain uses TRBV7-3 and TRBJ2-5; 7 positions match TRBD1. This CDR3 comprises 15 residues. CDR1 is SGHTA, CDR2 FQGTGA, per germline. Trimming at V came to 4 bases and at J to 1 base, leaving 6 bases not matched to a gene. CDR3 sequence reads: CASSSSSGGQETQYF. The CDR3 DNA reads as TGTGCCAGCAGCTCGTCGTCAGGGGGCCAAGAGACCCAGTACTTC. The entire variable domain, with the rest obtained from reference TRBV7-3 and TRBJ2-5, is as follows: GAGVSQTPSNKVTEKGKYVELRCDPISGHTALYWYRQSLGQGPEFLIYFQGTGAADDSGLPNDRFFAVRPEGSVSTLKIQRTERGDSAVYLCASSSSSGGQETQYFGPGTRLLVL.

V usage is TRBV18 and J usage is TRBJ2-7, with 8 bases aligning to TRBD1. V lost 1 base and J lost 5; bases outside the gene matches: 7. Germline CDR1 and CDR2: KGHSH and LQKENI. There are 15 residues in the CDR3. DNA of the CDR3: TGTGCCAGCTCACCACTCGGACAGGGCCTTCACGAGCAGTACTTC. Its protein product is CASSPLGQGLHEQYF.

The chain carries TRBV27 and TRBJ2-1, with 9 bases matching TRBD1. The germline gives CDR1 MNHEY, CDR2 SMNVEV (reference sequence). CDR3 length: 15 residues. V dropped 6 bases and J dropped 2; count of bases not matched to a gene: 5. The CDR3 bases are TGTGCCAGCAGCGCGGACAGGGGAACCTACAATGAGCAGTTCTTC. Protein: CASSADRGTYNEQFF.

The J gene is TRBJ1-4, the V gene TRBV10-3, with 7 positions matching TRBD1. This CDR3 has 19 amino acids. Germline V lookup: CDR1 ENHRY, CDR2 SYGVKD. The J segment lost 2 bases and the V segment lost 5 bases, leaving 17 bases of the junction unmatched. CDR3 in DNA: TGTGCCATCAGTCCCCGCAGGGGGGCCTTGAGTAGGACTAATGAAAAACTGTTTTTT. Translating gives CAISPRRGALSRTNEKLFF.

The genes are TRBV9 and TRBJ1-6; 7 positions agree with TRBD1. The CDR3 loop spans 15 amino acids. With 4 bases clipped from V and 13 bases from J, the junction kept 14 bases outside the gene matches. Germline V lookup: CDR1 SGDLS, CDR2 YYNGEE. The CDR3 nucleotides read TGTGCCAGCAGCCCTACGAACAGGGGCTCGTCGCCCCTCCACTTT. This sequence encodes CASSPTNRGSSPLHF.

This clone appeared a few times. The J gene is TRBJ2-7, the V gene TRBV27; no definite D call. Trimming pared 3 bases from V and 5 bases from J, leaving 11 bases between. The CDR3 is made up of 13 amino acids. CDR1 is MNHEY and CDR2 is SMNVEV in the germline V gene (reference sequence). The CDR3 protein is CASSFNVPHEQYF. The DNA of the CDR3 is TGTGCCAGCAGTTTTAATGTCCCCCACGAGCAGTACTTC.

The chain has TRBV7-2 and TRBJ2-3; 10 bases line up with TRBD2. The length of the CDR3 is 19 residues. The V segment lost 5 bases and the J segment 4 bases; nucleotides outside the gene matches: 18. Germline V gives CDR1 SGHTA, CDR2 FQGNSA. CDR3 loop: CASSISSGSGFFWADTQYF. The CDR3 DNA sequence: TGTGCCAGCAGCATTTCTAGCGGGAGTGGTTTTTTTTGGGCAGATACGCAGTATTTT.

This clone was seen a handful of times. The CDR3 nucleotides read TGTGCCAGCAGCTTAGATCGGGATCAGCCCCAGCATTTT. This translates into CASSLDRDQPQHF. V is TRBV7-8 and J is TRBJ1-5; no clear D gene. This CDR3 has 13 residues. The V gene lost 1 base and the J gene lost 5 bases, with 6 bases spanning the gap. Germline lookup yields CDR1 SGHVS and CDR2 FQNEAQ.

V usage is TRBV29-1 and J usage is TRBJ2-1; D possibly corresponds to TRBD1 (6 bases). The V end was cut by 7 bases, the J end by 3 bases, with 10 bases between. Looked up from germline, CDR1 is SQVTM and CDR2 is ANQGSEA. The CDR3 loop spans 12 amino acids. The CDR3 DNA reads TGCAGCGCCGGACAGAACTACAATGAGCAGTTCTTC. It encodes CSAGQNYNEQFF.

V and J are TRBV18 and TRBJ2-1; 9 bases fit TRBD2. The V segment lost 3 bases and the J segment 5 bases; nucleotides outside the gene matches: 14. The CDR3 totals 18 residues. Germline loops: CDR1 KGHSH, CDR2 LQKENI. CDR3 loop: CASSPFPAGGPINNEQFF. CDR3 bases: TGTGCCAGCTCACCTTTTCCAGCGGGGGGCCCAATAAACAATGAGCAGTTCTTC. Filled out from reference TRBV18 and TRBJ2-1, the complete variable domain reads NAGVMQNPRHLVRRRGQEARLRCSPMKGHSHVYWYRQLPEEGLKFMVYLQKENIIDESGMPKERFSAEFPKEGPSILRIQQVVRGDSAAYFCASSPFPAGGPINNEQFFGPGTRLTVL.

This clone has a single count. The chain couples TRBV28 to TRBJ2-7; D is unresolved. CDR1 is MDHEN and CDR2 is SYDVKM in the germline V gene. V shed 2 bases and J shed 1 base, with 9 bases lying between them. This CDR3 comprises 14 residues. Here the CDR3 DNA reads TGTGCCAGCAGTTTAGTCCAGATTTCCTACGAGCAGTACTTC. It is translated as CASSLVQISYEQYF.

The CDR3 sequence is CASSPQGEKLFF. The CDR3 nucleotides are TGTGCCAGCAGCCCCCAGGGTGAAAAACTGTTTTTT. V and J are TRBV7-9 and TRBJ1-4, with a tentative D call TRBD1 (5 bases). There are 12 residues in the CDR3. Germline CDR1 SEHNR, CDR2 FQNEAQ (reference sequence). Trimming pared 5 bases from V and 7 bases from J, leaving 8 bases between.